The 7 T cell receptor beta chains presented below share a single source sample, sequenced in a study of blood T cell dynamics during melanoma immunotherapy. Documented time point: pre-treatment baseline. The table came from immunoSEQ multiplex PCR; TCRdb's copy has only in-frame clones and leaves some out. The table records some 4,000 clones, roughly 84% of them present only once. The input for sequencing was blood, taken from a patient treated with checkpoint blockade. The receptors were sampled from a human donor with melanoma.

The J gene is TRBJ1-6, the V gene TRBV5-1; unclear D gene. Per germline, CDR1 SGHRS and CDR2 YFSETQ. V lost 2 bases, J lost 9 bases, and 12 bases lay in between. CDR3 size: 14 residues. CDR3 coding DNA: TGCGCCAGCAGCTTTCCCGGGGATGGTTCACCCCTCCACTTT. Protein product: CASSFPGDGSPLHF.

The CDR3 sequence: CASSFSRGGSTEAFF. DNA for the CDR3: TGTGCCAGCAGCTTTAGTCGCGGGGGGAGCACTGAAGCTTTCTTT. The chain recombines TRBV5-5 with TRBJ1-1; a weak D match, TRBD1 (5 bases). Between the trimmed V and J ends, which lost 2 bases and 4 bases, there was a span of 15 bases. CDR1 is SGHKS and CDR2 is YYEKEE in the germline V gene (reference sequence). The CDR3 loop spans 15 amino acids.

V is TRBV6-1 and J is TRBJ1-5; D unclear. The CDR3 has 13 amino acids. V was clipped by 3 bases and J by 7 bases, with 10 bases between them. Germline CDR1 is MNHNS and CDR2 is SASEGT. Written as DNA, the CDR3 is TGTGCCAGCAGTGACCAAACTTGGCAGCCCCAGCATTTT. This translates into CASSDQTWQPQHF.

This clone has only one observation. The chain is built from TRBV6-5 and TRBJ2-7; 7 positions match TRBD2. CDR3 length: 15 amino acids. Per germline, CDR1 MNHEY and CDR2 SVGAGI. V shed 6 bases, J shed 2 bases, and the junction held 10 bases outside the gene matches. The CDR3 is CASSTRGEPPYEQYF. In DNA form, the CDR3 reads TGTGCCAGCAGCACCCGGGGGGAGCCACCCTACGAGCAGTACTTC.

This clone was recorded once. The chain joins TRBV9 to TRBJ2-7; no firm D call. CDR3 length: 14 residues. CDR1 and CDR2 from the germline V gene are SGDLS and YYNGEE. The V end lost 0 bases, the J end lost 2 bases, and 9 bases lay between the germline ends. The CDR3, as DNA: TGTGCCAGCAGCGTAGCAGCTACTACCTACGAGCAGTACTTC. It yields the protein CASSVAATTYEQYF.

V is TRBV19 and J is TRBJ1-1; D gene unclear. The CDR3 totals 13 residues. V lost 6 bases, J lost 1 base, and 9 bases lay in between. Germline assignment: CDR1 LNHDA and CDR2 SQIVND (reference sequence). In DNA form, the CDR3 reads TGTGCCAGTAGCCCATTCTCGAACACTGAAGCTTTCTTT. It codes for CASSPFSNTEAFF.

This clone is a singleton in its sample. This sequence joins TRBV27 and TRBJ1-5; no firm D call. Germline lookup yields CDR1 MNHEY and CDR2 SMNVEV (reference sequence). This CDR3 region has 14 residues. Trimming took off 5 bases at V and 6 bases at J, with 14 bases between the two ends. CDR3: CASSPWTSSQPQHF. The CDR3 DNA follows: TGTGCCAGCAGTCCTTGGACGTCCAGTCAGCCCCAGCATTTT.